This T cell receptor (beta chain) is drawn from a study of T cell repertoires in cytomegalovirus infection. Study overall: The authors relied on CMV epitopes, both recently identified HLA-C-restricted and well-studied HLA-B-restricted.

This CDR3 has 14 residues. Germline CDR1 reads MDHEN; CDR2 reads SYDVKM. J gave up 7 bases and V 3 bases, and 6 bases lay outside the gene matches. In TCRdb, the reads were re-called with MiXCR into one record per CDR3 protein. The sample contains more than 300,000 distinct CDR3 sequences, about a third of which appear only once. Study-level results: Cumulated frequencies of public TCR beta families served to identify carriers of CMV plus the relevant HLA. Dominating the ex vivo response were HLA-C-restricted CMV-specific TCR beta clonotypes.

This clonotype has at least ten counts. The antigen is not known. The clonotype was recovered from a human donor in good health (CMV status not recorded). Some clones in this sample may be carry-over from other donors' samples. The sample was cultured PBMCs, taken from culture after CMV antigen stimulation. The chain uses TRBV28 and TRBJ2-4, with 7 bases matching TRBD2. The CDR3 here is CASSFGGEGNIQYF. CDR3 in DNA: TGTGCCAGCAGTTTTGGAGGGGAGGGGAACATTCAGTACTTC.